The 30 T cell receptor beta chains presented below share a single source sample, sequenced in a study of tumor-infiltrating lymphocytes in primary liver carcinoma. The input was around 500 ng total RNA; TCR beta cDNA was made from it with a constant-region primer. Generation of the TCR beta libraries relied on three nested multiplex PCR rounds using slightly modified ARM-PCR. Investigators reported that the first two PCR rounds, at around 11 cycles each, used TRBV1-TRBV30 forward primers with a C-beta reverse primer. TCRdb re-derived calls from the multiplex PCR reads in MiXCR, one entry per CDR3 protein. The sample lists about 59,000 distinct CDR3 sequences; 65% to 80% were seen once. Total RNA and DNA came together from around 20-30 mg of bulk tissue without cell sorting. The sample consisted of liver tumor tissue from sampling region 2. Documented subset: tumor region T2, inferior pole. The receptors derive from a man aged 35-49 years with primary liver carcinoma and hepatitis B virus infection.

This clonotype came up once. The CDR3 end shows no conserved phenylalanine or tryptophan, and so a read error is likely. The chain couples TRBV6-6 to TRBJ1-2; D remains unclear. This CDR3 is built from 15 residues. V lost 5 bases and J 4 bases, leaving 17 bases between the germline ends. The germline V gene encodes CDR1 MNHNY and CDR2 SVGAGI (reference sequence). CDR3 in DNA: TGTGCCAGCAGTCGACCAGAGGGCCCCCTCTATGGCTACACCATC. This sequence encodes CASSRPEGPLYGYTI.

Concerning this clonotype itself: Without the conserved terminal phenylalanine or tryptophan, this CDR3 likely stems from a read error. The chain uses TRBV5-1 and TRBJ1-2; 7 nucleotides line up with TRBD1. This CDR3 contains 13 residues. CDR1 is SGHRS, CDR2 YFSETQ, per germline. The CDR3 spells CASRLDRNYDYTL. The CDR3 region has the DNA TGCGCCAGCAGGTTGGACAGGAACTATGACTACACCTTA.

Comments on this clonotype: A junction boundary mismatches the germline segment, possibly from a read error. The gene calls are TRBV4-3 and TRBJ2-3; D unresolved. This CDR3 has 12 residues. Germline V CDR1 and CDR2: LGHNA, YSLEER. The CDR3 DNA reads TGCACCAGCAGCCGTGAGACCGATACGCAGTATTTT. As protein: CTSSRETDTQYF.

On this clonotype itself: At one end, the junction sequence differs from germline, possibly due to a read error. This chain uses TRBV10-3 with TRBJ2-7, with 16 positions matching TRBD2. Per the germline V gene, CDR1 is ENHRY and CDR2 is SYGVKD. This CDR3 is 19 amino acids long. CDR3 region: CAVSKRSGLAGGFSYEQYF. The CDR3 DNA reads TGTGCCGTCTCCAAACGATCGGGACTAGCGGGAGGGTTCTCCTACGAGCAATACTTC.

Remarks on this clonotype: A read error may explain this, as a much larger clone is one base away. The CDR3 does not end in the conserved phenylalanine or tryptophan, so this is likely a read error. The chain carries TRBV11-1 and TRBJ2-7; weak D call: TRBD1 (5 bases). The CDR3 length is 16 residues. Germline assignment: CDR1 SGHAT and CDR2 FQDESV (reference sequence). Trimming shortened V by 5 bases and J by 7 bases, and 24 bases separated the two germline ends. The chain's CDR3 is CASSQRVRASLGEQYL. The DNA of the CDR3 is TGTGCCAGCAGCCAGCGCGTCAGGGCGTCCCTGGGGGAGCAGTACTTA.

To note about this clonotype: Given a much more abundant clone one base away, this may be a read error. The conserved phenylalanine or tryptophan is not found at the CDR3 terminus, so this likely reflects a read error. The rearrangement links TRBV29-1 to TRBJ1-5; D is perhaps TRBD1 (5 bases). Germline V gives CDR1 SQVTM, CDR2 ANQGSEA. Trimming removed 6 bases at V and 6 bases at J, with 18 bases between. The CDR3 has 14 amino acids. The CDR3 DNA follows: TGCAGCGTCACCGAAGGACAAACCGGTCAGCCCCAGCATTGT. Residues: CSVTEGQTGQPQHC.

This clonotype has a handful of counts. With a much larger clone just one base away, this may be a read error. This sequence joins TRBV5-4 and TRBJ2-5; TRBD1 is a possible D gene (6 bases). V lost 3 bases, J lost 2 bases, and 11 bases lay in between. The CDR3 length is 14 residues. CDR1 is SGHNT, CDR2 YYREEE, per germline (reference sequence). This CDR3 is CASSSGRGQETQYF. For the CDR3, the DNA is TGTGCCAGCAGCTCAGGCAGGGGTCAAGAGACCCAGTACTTC.

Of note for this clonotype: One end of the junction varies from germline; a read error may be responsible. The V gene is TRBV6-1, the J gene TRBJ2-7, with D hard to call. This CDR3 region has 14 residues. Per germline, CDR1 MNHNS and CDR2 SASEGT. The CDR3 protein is CVSSEAPDGYEQYF. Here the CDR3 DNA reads TGTGTCAGCAGTGAAGCACCGGACGGCTACGAGCAGTACTTC.

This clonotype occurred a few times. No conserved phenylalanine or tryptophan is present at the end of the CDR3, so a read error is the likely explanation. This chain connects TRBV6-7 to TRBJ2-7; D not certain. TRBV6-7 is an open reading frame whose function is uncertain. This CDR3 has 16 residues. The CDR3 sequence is CASSKDPRSRAYDQYL. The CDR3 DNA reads TGTGCCAGCAGTAAGGACCCGCGGAGCCGGGCCTACGACCAGTACTTA.

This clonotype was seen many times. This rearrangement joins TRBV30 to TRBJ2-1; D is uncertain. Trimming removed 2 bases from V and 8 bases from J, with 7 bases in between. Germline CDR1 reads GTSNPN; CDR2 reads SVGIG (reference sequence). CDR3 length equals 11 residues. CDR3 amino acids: CAWSIADEQFF. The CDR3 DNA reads TGTGCCTGGAGTATCGCCGATGAGCAGTTCTTC.

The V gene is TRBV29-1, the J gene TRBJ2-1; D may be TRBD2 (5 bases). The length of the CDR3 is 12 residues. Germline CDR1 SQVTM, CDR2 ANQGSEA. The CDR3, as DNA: TGCAACGTCCGGGCCGGAGGAAATGAGCAGTTCTTC. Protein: CNVRAGGNEQFF.

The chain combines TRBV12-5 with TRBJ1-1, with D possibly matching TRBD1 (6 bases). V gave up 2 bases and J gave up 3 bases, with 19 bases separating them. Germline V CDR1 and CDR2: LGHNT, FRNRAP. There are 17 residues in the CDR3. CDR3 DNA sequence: TGTGCTAGTGGTTTGCCTAAAAACCGGGACAAATACACTGAAGCTTTCTTT. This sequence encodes CASGLPKNRDKYTEAFF. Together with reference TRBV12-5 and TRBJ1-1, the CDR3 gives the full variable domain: DARVTQTPRHKVTEMGQEVTMRCQPILGHNTVFWYRQTMMQGLELLAYFRNRAPLDDSGMPKDRFSAEMPDATLATLKIQPSEPRDSAVYFCASGLPKNRDKYTEAFFGQGTRLTVV.

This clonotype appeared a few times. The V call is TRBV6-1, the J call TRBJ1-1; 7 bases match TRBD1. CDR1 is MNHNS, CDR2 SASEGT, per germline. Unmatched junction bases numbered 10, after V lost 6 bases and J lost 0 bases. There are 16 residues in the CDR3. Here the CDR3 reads CASRKGTVPMNTEAFF. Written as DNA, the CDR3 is TGTGCCAGCAGGAAAGGGACAGTCCCAATGAACACTGAAGCTTTCTTT.

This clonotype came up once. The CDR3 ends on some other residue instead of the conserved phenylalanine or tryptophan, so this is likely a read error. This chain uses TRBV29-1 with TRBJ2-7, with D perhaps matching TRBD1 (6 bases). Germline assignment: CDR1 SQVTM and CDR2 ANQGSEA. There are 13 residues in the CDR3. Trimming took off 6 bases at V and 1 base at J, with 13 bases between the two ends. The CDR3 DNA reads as TGCAGCGTGAACTTACAGGGTTCCTACGAGCAGTACTTA. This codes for CSVNLQGSYEQYL.

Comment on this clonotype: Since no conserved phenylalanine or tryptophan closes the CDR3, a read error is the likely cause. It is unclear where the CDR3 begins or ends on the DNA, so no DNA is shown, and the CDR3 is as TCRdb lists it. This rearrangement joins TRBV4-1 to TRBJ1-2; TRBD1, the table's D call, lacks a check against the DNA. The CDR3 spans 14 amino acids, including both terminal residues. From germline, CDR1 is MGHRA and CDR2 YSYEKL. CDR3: CASSQGVRNYGYTI.

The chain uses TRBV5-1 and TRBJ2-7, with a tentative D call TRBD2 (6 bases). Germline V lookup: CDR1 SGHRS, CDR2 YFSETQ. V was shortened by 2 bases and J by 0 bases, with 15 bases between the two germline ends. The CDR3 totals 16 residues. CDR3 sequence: CASSLSGLEFSYEQYF. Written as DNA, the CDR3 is TGCGCCAGCAGCTTAAGCGGGTTGGAGTTCTCCTACGAGCAGTACTTC.

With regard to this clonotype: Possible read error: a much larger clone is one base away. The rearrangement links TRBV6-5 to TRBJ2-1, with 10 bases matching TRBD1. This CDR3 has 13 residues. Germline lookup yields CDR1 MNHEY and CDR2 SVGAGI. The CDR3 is CASSGQGDNEQSF. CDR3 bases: TGTGCCAGCAGTGGACAGGGGGACAATGAGCAGTCCTTC.

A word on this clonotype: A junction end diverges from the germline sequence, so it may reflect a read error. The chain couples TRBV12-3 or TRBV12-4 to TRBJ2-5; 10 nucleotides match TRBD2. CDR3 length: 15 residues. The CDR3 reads CASMAGELAGESQYF. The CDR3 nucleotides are TGTGCCAGCATGGCGGGTGAGCTAGCGGGAGAGTCCCAGTACTTC.

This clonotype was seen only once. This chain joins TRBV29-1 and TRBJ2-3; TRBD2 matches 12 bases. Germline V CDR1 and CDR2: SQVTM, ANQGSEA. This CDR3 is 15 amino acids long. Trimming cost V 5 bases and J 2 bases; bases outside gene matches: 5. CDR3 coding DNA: TGCAGCGTTTGCGGGACTAGCGGGTCCACAGATACGCAGTATTTT. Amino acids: CSVCGTSGSTDTQYF.

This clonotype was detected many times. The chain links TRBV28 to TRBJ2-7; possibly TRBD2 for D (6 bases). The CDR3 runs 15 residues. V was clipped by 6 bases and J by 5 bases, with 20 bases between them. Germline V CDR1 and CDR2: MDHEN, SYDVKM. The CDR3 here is CASSSGTPVPNEQYF. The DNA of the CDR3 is TGTGCCAGCAGCTCGGGGACTCCCGTTCCTAACGAGCAGTACTTC.

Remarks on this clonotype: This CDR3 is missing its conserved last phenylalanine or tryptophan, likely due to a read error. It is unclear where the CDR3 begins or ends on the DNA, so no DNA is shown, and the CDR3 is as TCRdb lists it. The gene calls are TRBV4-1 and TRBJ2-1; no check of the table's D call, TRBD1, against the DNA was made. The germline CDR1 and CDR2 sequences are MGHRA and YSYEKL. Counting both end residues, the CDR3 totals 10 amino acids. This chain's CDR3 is CASSAGQRFL.

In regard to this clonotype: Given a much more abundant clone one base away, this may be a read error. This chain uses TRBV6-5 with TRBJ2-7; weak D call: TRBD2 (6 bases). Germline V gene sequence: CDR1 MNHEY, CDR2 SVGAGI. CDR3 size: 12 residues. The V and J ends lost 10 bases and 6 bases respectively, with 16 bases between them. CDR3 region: CATQDGGSEQYF. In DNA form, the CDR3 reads TGTGCCACCCAGGACGGAGGGAGCGAGCAGTACTTC.

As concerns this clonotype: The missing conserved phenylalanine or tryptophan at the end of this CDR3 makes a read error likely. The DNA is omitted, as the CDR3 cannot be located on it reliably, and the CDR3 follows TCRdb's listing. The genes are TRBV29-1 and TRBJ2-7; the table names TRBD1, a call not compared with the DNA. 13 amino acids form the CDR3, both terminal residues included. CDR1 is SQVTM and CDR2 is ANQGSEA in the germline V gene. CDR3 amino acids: CSGAQGDPYEHYI.

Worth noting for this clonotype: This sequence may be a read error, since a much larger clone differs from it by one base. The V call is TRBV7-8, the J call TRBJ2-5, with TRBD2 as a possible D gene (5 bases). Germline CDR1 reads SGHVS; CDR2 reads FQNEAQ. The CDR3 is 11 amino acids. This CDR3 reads CVSGLGETQYF. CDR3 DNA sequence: TGTGTCAGCGGCCTAGGGGAGACCCAGTACTTC.

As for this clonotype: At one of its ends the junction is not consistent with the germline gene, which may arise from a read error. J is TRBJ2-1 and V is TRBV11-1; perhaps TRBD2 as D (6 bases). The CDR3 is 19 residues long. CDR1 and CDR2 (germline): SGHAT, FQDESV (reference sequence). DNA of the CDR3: TGTGCTAGCAGCACATGCGGGACTGCCAAATCTCCTATCTGGAATGAGCAGTTCTTC. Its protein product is CASSTCGTAKSPIWNEQFF.

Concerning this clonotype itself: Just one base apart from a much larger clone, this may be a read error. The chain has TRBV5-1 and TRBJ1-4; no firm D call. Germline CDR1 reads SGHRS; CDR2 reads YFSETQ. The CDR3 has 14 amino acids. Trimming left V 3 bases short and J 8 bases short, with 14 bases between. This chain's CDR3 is CASSSRGSGEKLFF. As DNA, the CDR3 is TGCGCCAGCAGCTCGCGAGGAAGCGGGGAAAAACTGTTTTTT.

The CDR3 is CASSLGPGTEETQYF. The CDR3 DNA reads as TGTGCCAGCAGTTTAGGCCCAGGGACAGAAGAGACCCAGTACTTC. V usage is TRBV12-3 or TRBV12-4 and J usage is TRBJ2-5; TRBD1 agrees at 7 bases. The CDR3 runs 15 residues. Germline trimming cut 1 base from V and 3 bases from J; bases unmatched to any gene: 5.

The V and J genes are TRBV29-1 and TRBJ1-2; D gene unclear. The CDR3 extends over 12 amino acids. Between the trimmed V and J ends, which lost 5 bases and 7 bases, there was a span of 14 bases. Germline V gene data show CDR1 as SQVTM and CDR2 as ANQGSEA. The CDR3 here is CSVRANYAGYTF. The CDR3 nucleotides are TGCAGCGTTAGAGCCAATTACGCTGGCTACACCTTC.

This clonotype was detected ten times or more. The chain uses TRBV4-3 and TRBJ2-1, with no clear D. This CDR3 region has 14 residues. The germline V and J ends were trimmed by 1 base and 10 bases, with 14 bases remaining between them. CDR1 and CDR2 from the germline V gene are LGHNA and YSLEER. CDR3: CASSQGTNFDEQFF. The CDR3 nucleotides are TGCGCCAGCAGCCAAGGGACCAATTTCGACGAGCAGTTCTTC.

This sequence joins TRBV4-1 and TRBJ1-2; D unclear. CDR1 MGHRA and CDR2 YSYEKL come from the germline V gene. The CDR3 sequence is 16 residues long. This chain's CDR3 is CTCSQDNVGLVYGYTF. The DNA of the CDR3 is TGCACCTGCAGCCAAGATAATGTTGGCCTGGTCTATGGCTACACCTTC.